The source of this TCR beta chain is a study of cytomegalovirus exposure and HLA in healthy donors. Points from the study as a whole: Most TCR beta V segments were productive about 90% or about 30% of the time in an earlier analysis. In vitro assays verified that a few CMV-associated chains recognized CMV antigens specifically.

This CDR3 has 14 amino acids. Germline V gene data show CDR1 as MNHEY and CDR2 as SVGAGI. Trimming left V 6 bases short and J 0 bases short, with 9 bases between. 13 Jbeta primers and 60 Vbeta primers were used for the PCR. Some clones are missing from TCRdb's copy, which holds only in-frame ones; the method was immunoSEQ multiplex PCR. The data contain 87,000 or so clones, over 70% of them singletons. Points on this clone: Antigen: not known.

The receptor was isolated from a woman in her thirties or forties in good health and CMV-seronegative. Sample: PBMCs. The V and J genes are TRBV6-5 and TRBJ2-1; weak D call: TRBD2 (5 bases). The CDR3 loop is CASSERSSYNEQFF. The DNA of the CDR3 is TGTGCCAGCAGCGAGCGGAGCTCCTACAATGAGCAGTTCTTC.